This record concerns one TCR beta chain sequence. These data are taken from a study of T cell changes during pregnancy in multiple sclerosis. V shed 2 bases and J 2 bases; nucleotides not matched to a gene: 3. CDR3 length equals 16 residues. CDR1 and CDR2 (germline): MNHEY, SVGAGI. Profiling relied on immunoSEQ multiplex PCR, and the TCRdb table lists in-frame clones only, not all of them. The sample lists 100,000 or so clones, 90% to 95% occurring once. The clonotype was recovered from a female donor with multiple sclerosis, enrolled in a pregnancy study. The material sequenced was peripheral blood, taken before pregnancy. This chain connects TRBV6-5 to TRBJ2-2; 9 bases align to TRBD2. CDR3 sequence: CASSYSSGSNTGELFF. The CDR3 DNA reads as TGTGCCAGCAGTTACAGTAGCGGGAGTAACACCGGGGAGCTGTTTTTT.